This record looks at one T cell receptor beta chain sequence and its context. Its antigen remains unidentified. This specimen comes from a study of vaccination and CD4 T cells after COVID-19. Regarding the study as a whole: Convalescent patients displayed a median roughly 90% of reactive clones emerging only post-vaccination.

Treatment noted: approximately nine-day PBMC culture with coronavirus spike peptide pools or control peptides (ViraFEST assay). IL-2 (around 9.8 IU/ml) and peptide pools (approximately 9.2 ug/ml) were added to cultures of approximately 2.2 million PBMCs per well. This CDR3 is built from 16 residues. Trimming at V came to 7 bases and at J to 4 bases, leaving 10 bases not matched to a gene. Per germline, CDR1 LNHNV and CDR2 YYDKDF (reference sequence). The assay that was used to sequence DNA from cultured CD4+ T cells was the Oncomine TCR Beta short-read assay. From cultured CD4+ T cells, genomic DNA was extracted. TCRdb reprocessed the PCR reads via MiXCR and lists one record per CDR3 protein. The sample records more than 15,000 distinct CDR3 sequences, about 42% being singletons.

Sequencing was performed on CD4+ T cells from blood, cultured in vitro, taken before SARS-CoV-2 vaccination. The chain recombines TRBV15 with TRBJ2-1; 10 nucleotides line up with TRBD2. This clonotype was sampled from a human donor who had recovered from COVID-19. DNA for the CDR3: TGTGCCACCACCCCCTCTAGCGGGGGTCGGTACAATGAGCAGTTCTTC. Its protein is CATTPSSGGRYNEQFF. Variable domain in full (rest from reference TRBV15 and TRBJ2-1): DAMVIQNPRYQVTQFGKPVTLSCSQTLNHNVMYWYQQKSSQAPKLLFHYYDKDFNNEADTPDNFQSRRPNTSFCFLDIRSPGLGDTAMYLCATTPSSGGRYNEQFFGPGTRLTVL.